One T cell receptor beta chain is described in this entry. Its antigen is unidentified. Analysis merged second doses at about 4 or about 12 weeks. The CDR3 length is 11 residues. The V and J ends lost 3 bases and 5 bases respectively, with 4 bases between them. CDR1 SNHLY and CDR2 FYNNEI come from the germline V gene. The record originates from a study of T cell responses to AZD1222 COVID-19 vaccine. Study-level points and caveats: Spike-specific TCR breadth rose after two AZD1222 doses, and depth rose as well. Repertoire sampling was restricted to post-peak T cell response timepoints.

This table comes from immunoSEQ multiplex PCR, and its TCRdb copy is limited to in-frame clones, with some not included. The sample records fewer than 120,000 clones, about 95% being singletons. The genes are TRBV2 and TRBJ1-1; D uncertain. The input for sequencing was peripheral blood, taken 28 days after the second AZD1222 dose. The clonotype was recovered from an adult who received the AZD1222 COVID-19 vaccine. This chain's CDR3 is CASSDFTEAFF. DNA for the CDR3: TGTGCCAGCAGTGACTTTACTGAAGCTTTCTTT.